These 18 T cell receptor beta chains share one sample of origin, sequenced in a study of T cells in Graves' hyperthyroidism and ophthalmopathy. Amplification targeted TCR beta CDR3 regions from RNA transcripts. When the TCR CDR3 underwent first-round RT-PCR, the HTBI primer set was used. TCRdb recomputed calls from the multiplex PCR reads with MiXCR, one row per CDR3 protein. The sample holds some 560,000 distinct CDR3 sequences, 14% seen once. The specimen sequenced was blood. All receptors come from a woman between 40 and 50 years old with Graves' hyperthyroidism.

This clonotype was counted ten times or more. The chain employs TRBV7-9 and TRBJ2-3; D not resolved. The CDR3 spans 12 residues. In germline, CDR1 is SEHNR, CDR2 FQNEAQ (reference sequence). The ends were cut back, 5 bases at V and 2 bases at J, with 5 bases in the middle. The CDR3 nucleotides are TGTGCCAGCAGCGGGATCACAGATACGCAGTATTTT. This encodes CASSGITDTQYF.

V and J are TRBV12-3 or TRBV12-4 and TRBJ1-1; D uncertain. V gave up 6 bases and J gave up 1 base, with 12 bases separating them. CDR3 length: 14 residues. This CDR3 reads CASSPSRGNTEAFF. CDR3 in DNA: TGTGCCAGCAGCCCTTCCCGGGGGAACACTGAAGCTTTCTTT.

With regard to this clonotype: An end of the junction does not agree with germline; a read error may underlie this. The chain couples TRBV12-3 or TRBV12-4 to TRBJ2-7, with D possibly TRBD2 on 6 matching bases. This CDR3 region has 15 residues. CDR3 in DNA: TGTGCCGGCAGTCTTCGGGAGACCGACACCTACGAGCAGTACTTC. Residues: CAGSLRETDTYEQYF.

This clonotype appeared a few times. The gene calls are TRBV29-1 and TRBJ2-3; 10 nucleotides match TRBD2. Looked up from germline, CDR1 is SQVTM and CDR2 is ANQGSEA. Unmatched junction bases numbered 6, after V lost 0 bases and J lost 3 bases. CDR3 size: 16 residues. Here the CDR3 DNA reads TGCAGCGTTGAAGATCCTCGAGCGGGAGGGACAGATACGCAGTATTTT. It translates to CSVEDPRAGGTDTQYF.

V gene TRBV9 combines with J gene TRBJ2-7, with TRBD2 matching over 9 bases. This CDR3 has 14 residues. The germline V gene encodes CDR1 SGDLS and CDR2 YYNGEE. After removal of 4 bases from V and 6 bases from J, the junction contained 8 bases not matched to a gene. The CDR3 loop reads CASSPPGLASEQYF. In DNA form, the CDR3 reads TGTGCCAGCAGCCCACCGGGACTAGCTTCCGAGCAGTACTTC.

At least ten counts were recorded for this clonotype. The chain recombines TRBV20-1 with TRBJ2-1; 8 bases map to TRBD2. J lost 3 bases, V lost 1 base, and 2 bases had no gene match. This CDR3 contains 14 residues. Germline V gene sequence: CDR1 DFQATT, CDR2 SNEGSKA (reference sequence). The CDR3 is CSARVAGLYNEQFF. The CDR3 DNA reads TGCAGTGCTAGAGTAGCGGGGCTCTACAATGAGCAGTTCTTC.

This chain connects TRBV7-9 to TRBJ2-7, with 10 bases that match TRBD1. The length of the CDR3 is 17 residues. J lost 3 bases, V lost 7 bases, and 15 bases had no gene match. CDR1 SEHNR and CDR2 FQNEAQ come from the germline V gene (reference sequence). The CDR3 bases are TGTGCCAGCATCCACTCGCCAGGGACAGGGGAAAGCTACGAGCAGTACTTC. Residues: CASIHSPGTGESYEQYF.

The chain has TRBV4-1 and TRBJ2-1, with D perhaps TRBD2 (6 bases). The germline V and J ends were trimmed by 2 bases and 1 base, with 12 bases remaining between them. Germline values: CDR1 MGHRA, CDR2 YSYEKL. This CDR3 is 16 amino acids long. CDR3 sequence reads: CASSQPGLRSYNEQFF. CDR3 DNA: TGCGCCAGCAGCCAACCGGGACTTCGTTCCTACAATGAGCAGTTCTTC.

This clonotype was observed at least ten times. V is TRBV7-8 and J is TRBJ1-4; no clear D gene. Germline CDR1 reads SGHVS; CDR2 reads FQNEAQ. CDR3 size: 15 residues. Between the trimmed V and J ends, which lost 0 bases and 6 bases, there was a span of 11 bases. CDR3 bases: TGTGCCAGCAGCTTAGCGTCCGGAAATCATGAAAAACTGTTTTTT. Translation: CASSLASGNHEKLFF.

In its sample, this clonotype was seen many times. V usage is TRBV6-1 and J usage is TRBJ1-1; possible D gene TRBD1, 5 bases. Germline V CDR1 and CDR2: MNHNS, SASEGT. V shed 6 bases and J shed 1 base, with 12 bases lying between them. This CDR3 region has 14 residues. The DNA for the CDR3 is TGTGCCAGCAGCGACGGGGCGCGGAACACTGAAGCTTTCTTT. This gives the protein CASSDGARNTEAFF.

This clonotype was counted only a few times. The V and J genes are TRBV5-1 and TRBJ2-5; D uncertain. Trimming removed 2 bases at V and 5 bases at J, with 22 bases between. Germline V gene sequence: CDR1 SGHRS, CDR2 YFSETQ. The CDR3 totals 17 residues. The CDR3 region is CASSFPLTGASGETQYF. DNA for the CDR3: TGCGCCAGCAGCTTCCCTCTAACGGGTGCCTCCGGGGAGACCCAGTACTTC.

This chain connects TRBV6-1 to TRBJ2-7; D could derive from TRBD1 or TRBD2 (5 bases each). Germline V gene lookup returns CDR1 MNHNS and CDR2 SASEGT. The V and J ends lost 5 bases and 3 bases respectively, with 17 bases between them. The CDR3 length is 15 residues. The CDR3, as DNA: TGTGCCAGCAGTTCCCAACGGGACGGAATCTACGAGCAGTACTTC. It encodes CASSSQRDGIYEQYF.

The chain employs TRBV6-1 and TRBJ2-7, with 9 bases fitting TRBD1. Germline V lookup: CDR1 MNHNS, CDR2 SASEGT. The trim removed 2 bases at V and 2 bases at J, leaving 10 bases unmatched. This CDR3 is built from 17 residues. CDR3 DNA: TGTGCCAGCAGTGAAAGGGACGGGACAGGGATCCCCTACGAGCAGTACTTC. Encoded protein: CASSERDGTGIPYEQYF.

This clonotype was picked up a small number of times. The chain joins TRBV28 to TRBJ2-1; D possibly uses TRBD1 or TRBD2 (5 bases each). V shed 6 bases and J shed 3 bases, with 9 bases lying between them. The CDR3 contains 13 residues. Germline V gives CDR1 MDHEN, CDR2 SYDVKM. As DNA, the CDR3 is TGTGCCAGCAGGTCTGGGGGCTACAATGAGCAGTTCTTC. Encoded protein: CASRSGGYNEQFF.

At least ten counts were recorded for this clonotype. The gene calls are TRBV30 and TRBJ2-5; possibly TRBD2 for D (6 bases). Germline values: CDR1 GTSNPN, CDR2 SVGIG (reference sequence). V gave up 1 base and J gave up 0 bases, with 15 bases separating them. This CDR3 is built from 16 residues. The CDR3 loop is CAWSESLAVYQETQYF. In DNA form, the CDR3 reads TGTGCCTGGAGTGAATCACTAGCAGTGTACCAAGAGACCCAGTACTTC. The entire variable domain, with the rest obtained from reference TRBV30 and TRBJ2-5, is as follows: SQTIHQWPATLVQPVGSPLSLECTVEGTSNPNLYWYRQAAGRGLQLLFYSVGIGQISSEVPQNLSASRPQDRQFILSSKKLLLSDSGFYLCAWSESLAVYQETQYFGPGTRLLVL.

This clonotype was seen repeatedly, ten times or more. The rearrangement uses TRBV28 and TRBJ1-5; possibly TRBD1 for D (6 bases). This CDR3 is 17 amino acids long. Germline V gives CDR1 MDHEN, CDR2 SYDVKM. V gave up 5 bases and J gave up 5 bases, with 22 bases separating them. CDR3 DNA sequence: TGTGCCAGCAGTCCCCCGGTTTTGTTGAGGGGGTATCAGCCCCAGCATTTT. Its translation is CASSPPVLLRGYQPQHF.

This clonotype was seen many times. The V and J genes are TRBV28 and TRBJ2-3, with unresolved D. Per the germline V gene, CDR1 is MDHEN and CDR2 is SYDVKM. Trimming took off 1 base at V and 3 bases at J, with 8 bases between the two ends. The length of the CDR3 is 14 residues. The CDR3 is CASSLLYSTDTQYF. DNA of the CDR3: TGTGCCAGCAGTTTATTATATTCAACAGATACGCAGTATTTT.

This clonotype has ten or more counts. A read error may produce the germline difference seen at one junction end. The rearrangement joins TRBV27 to TRBJ2-1, with D possibly matching TRBD2 (5 bases). This CDR3 is built from 15 residues. Germline V CDR1 and CDR2: MNHEY, SMNVEV (reference sequence). Here the CDR3 reads CASSLLGSSYNEQFF. The CDR3 bases are TGTGCCAGCAGCTTATTGGGGAGCTCCTACAATGAGCAGTTCTTC.